This T cell receptor (beta chain) was sequenced during a study of early T cells in non-severe SARS-CoV-2 infection. Study summary: Investigators sequenced bulk RNA drawn from unsorted whole blood, and chains remained unpaired.

The study, taken as a whole, reports: Private and CD4 specificities were missed by VDJdb matching, which favored anti-spike CD8 responses.

Tagging with unique molecular identifiers was applied to individual cDNA molecules. TCRdb passed the 5' RACE reads through MiXCR, listing each CDR3 protein once. This sample carries roughly 100,000 distinct CDR3 sequences, under 15% of them seen once, and the ten largest clones take 6.2%. On this clonotype: Antigen: not known.

Per the germline V gene, CDR1 is MGHRA and CDR2 is YSYEKL. CDR3 size: 14 residues. The V segment lost 1 base and the J segment 7 bases; nucleotides outside the gene matches: 4. This TCR was sampled from an adult who was a healthcare worker with PCR-confirmed SARS-CoV-2 infection or an uninfected control (not recorded which). The chain recombines TRBV4-1 with TRBJ2-7; 10 nucleotides match TRBD2. Sequenced input: whole blood. The DNA for the CDR3 is TGCGCCAGCAGCCAAGCTAGCGGGAGCTGGGAGCAGTACTTC. Residues: CASSQASGSWEQYF.